This paragraph reports one TCR beta chain. What it binds is not known. V lost 3 bases and J lost 6, with 11 bases in between. The CDR3 loop spans 13 amino acids. CDR1 and CDR2 from the germline V gene are SGHTA and FQGTGA. These data are taken from a study of T cell responses to AZD1222 COVID-19 vaccine. Overall study context: Pooling covered second doses at about 4 or about 12 weeks.

Sequencing was performed with immunoSEQ multiplex PCR; in TCRdb, only in-frame clones are kept and a portion is missing. The sample records roughly 83,000 clones, 86% being singletons. Broader study findings: Baseline seropositivity occurred in only a handful of AZD1222 recipients.

Sequencing used peripheral blood, obtained on day 0 of AZD1222 vaccination. The chain links TRBV7-3 to TRBJ2-5, with D perhaps given as TRBD1 or TRBD2 (5 bases each). The sequence derives from an adult in good health. The DNA for the CDR3 is TGTGCCAGCAGCTTTGGGGGAACTAAGACCCAGTACTTC. This codes for CASSFGGTKTQYF.